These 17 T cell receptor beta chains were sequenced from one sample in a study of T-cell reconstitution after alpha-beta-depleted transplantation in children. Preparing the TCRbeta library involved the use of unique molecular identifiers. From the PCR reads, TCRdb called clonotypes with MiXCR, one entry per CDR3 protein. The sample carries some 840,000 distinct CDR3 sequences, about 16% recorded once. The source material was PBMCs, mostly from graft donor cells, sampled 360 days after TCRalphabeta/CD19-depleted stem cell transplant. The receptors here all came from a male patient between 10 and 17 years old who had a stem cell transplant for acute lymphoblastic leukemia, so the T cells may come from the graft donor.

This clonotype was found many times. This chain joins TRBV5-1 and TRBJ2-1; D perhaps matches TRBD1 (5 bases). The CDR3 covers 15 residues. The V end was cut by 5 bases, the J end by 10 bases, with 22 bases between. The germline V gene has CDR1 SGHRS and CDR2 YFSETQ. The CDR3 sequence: CASSTIQWSDSEQFF. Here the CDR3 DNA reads TGCGCCAGCAGTACAATTCAATGGAGCGACAGCGAGCAGTTCTTC.

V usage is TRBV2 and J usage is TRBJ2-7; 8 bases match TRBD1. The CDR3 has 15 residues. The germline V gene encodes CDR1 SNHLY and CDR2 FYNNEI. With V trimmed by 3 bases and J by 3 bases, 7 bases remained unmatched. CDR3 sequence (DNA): TGTGCCAGCAGTGATGATCGGGACAGGAGCTACGAGCAGTACTTC. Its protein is CASSDDRDRSYEQYF.

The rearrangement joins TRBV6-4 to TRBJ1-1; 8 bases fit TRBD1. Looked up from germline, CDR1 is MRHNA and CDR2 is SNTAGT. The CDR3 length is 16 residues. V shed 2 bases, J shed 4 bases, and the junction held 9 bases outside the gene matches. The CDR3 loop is CASSDGSGGRGTEAFF. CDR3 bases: TGTGCCAGCAGTGACGGGTCAGGGGGCAGGGGCACTGAAGCTTTCTTT.

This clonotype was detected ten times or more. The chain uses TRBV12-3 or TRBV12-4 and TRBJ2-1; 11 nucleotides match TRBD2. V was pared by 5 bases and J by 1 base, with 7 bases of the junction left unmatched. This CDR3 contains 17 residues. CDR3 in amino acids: CASSGRTSGPSYNEQFF. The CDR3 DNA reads TGTGCCAGCAGTGGCAGGACTAGCGGGCCTTCCTACAATGAGCAGTTCTTC.

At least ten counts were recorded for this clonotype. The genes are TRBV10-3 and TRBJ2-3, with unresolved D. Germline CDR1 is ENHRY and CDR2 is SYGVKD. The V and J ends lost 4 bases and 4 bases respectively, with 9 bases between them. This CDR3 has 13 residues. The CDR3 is CAISAGAPDTQYF. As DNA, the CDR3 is TGTGCCATCAGTGCCGGTGCGCCAGATACGCAGTATTTT.

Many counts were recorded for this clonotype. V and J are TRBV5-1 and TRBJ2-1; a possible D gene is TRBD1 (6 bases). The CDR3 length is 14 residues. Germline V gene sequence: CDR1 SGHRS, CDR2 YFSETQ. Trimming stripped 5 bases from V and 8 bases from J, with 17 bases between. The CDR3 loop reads CASSPPLTGYEQFF. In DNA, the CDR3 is TGCGCCAGCAGTCCACCTTTGACAGGCTATGAGCAGTTCTTC.

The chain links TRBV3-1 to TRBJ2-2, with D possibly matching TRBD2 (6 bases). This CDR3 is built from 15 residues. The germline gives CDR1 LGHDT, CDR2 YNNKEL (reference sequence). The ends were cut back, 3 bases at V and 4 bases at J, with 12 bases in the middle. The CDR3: CASSHLGGGTGELFF. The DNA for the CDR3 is TGTGCCAGCAGCCATCTGGGGGGAGGCACCGGGGAGCTGTTTTTT.

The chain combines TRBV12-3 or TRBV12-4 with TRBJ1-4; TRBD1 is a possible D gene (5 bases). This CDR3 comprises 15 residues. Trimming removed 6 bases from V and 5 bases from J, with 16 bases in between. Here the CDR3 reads CASSSGGTKNEKLFF. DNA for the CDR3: TGTGCCAGCAGCTCCGGGGGAACCAAAAATGAAAAACTGTTTTTT.

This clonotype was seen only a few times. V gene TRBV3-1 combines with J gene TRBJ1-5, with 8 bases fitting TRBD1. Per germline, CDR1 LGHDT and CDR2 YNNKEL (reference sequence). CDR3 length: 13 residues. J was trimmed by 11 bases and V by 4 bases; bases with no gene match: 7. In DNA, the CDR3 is TGTGCCAGCAGCCTGAACAGGGGGGGGACCCAGCATTTT. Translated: CASSLNRGGTQHF.

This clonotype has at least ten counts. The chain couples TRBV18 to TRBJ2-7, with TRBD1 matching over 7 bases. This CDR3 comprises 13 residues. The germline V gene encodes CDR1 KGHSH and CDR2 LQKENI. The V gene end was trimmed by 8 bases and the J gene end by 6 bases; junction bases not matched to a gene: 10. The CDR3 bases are TGTGCCAGCCGAATTACGACAGGGTCCGAGCAGTACTTC. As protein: CASRITTGSEQYF.

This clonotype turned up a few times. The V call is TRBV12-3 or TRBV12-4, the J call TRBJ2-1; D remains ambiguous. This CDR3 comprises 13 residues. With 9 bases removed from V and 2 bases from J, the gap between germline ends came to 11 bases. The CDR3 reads CASASLAYNEQFF. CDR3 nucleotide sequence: TGTGCCAGTGCGTCGCTAGCCTACAATGAGCAGTTCTTC.

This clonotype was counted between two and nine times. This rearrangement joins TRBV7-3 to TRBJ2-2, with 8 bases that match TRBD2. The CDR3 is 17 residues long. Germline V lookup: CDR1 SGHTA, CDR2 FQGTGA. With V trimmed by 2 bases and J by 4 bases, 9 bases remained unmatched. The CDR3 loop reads CASSLLGTSGGTGELFF. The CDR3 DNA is TGTGCCAGCAGCTTATTAGGAACTAGCGGTGGCACCGGGGAGCTGTTTTTT.

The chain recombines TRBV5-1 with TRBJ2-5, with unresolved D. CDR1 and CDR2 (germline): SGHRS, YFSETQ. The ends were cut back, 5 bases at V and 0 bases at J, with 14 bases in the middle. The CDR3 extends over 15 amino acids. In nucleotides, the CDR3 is TGCGCCAGCAGTCCGTCGCGACCCTACCAAGAGACCCAGTACTTC. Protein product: CASSPSRPYQETQYF.

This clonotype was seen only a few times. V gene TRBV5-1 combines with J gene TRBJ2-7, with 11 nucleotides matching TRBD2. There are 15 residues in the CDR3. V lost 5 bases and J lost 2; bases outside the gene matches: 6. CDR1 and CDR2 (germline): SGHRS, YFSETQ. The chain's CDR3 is CASREGLAVTYEQYF. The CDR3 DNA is TGCGCCAGCAGGGAGGGACTAGCGGTTACCTACGAGCAGTACTTC.

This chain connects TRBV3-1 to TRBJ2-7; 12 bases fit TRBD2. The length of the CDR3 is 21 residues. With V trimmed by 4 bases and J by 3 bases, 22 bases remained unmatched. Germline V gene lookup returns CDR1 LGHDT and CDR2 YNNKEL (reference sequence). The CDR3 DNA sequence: TGTGCCAGCAGCCCCAACCCCCTAGCGGGAGGGCCAGGTGTGAGGGGCTACGAGCAGTACTTC. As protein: CASSPNPLAGGPGVRGYEQYF.

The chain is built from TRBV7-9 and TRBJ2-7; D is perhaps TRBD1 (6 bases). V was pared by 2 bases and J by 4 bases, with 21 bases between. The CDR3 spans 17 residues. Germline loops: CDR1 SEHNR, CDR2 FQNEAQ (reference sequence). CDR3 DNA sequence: TGTGCCAGCAGCTTAACTCCACTCGGGCAGGGGCATTACGAGCAGTACTTC. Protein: CASSLTPLGQGHYEQYF. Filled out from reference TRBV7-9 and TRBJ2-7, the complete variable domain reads DTGVSQNPRHKITKRGQNVTFRCDPISEHNRLYWYRQTLGQGPEFLTYFQNEAQLEKSRLLSDRFSAERPKGSFSTLEIQRTEQGDSAMYLCASSLTPLGQGHYEQYFGPGTRLTVT.

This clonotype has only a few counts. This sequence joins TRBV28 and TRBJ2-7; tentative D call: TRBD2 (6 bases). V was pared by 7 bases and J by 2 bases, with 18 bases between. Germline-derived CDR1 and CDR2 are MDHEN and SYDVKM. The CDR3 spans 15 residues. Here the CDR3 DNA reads TGTGCCAGCACTCCGGAGGGCAGAGCTACCTACGAGCAGTACTTC. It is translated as CASTPEGRATYEQYF.